These 2 T cell receptor beta chains were sequenced from one sample in a study of blood T cell repertoires in COVID-19. Clones were read by immunoSEQ multiplex PCR, and TCRdb kept only the in-frame ones, dropping some. This table holds 300,000 or so clones, 80% to 90% found once. Sample: peripheral blood. The receptors here all came from a man aged 50 to 59 with active or convalescent COVID-19.

This clone was observed a few times. V and J are TRBV28 and TRBJ1-3, with D possibly TRBD1 on 5 matching bases. The ends were cut back, 8 bases at V and 2 bases at J, with 19 bases in the middle. CDR1 and CDR2 (germline): MDHEN, SYDVKM. The CDR3 extends over 16 amino acids. CDR3 in DNA: TGTGCCAGCGACCTTTTAATTCGGGGGGCTGGAAACACCATATATTTT. Translation: CASDLLIRGAGNTIYF.

For this clone: This CDR3 is also generated by other DNA sequences in the sample. The CDR3 nucleotides read TGCGCCAGCAGCTTGGACAGTGGGAACACTGAAGCTTTCTTT. Its translation is CASSLDSGNTEAFF. This chain uses TRBV5-1 with TRBJ1-1; D is unresolved. Trimming shortened V by 0 bases and J by 1 base, and 7 bases separated the two germline ends. Germline CDR1 is SGHRS and CDR2 is YFSETQ. This CDR3 has 14 amino acids. Using reference TRBV5-1 and TRBJ1-1 for the parts outside the CDR3, the full variable domain is KAGVTQTPRYLIKTRGQQVTLSCSPISGHRSVSWYQQTPGQGLQFLFEYFSETQRNKGNFPGRFSGRQFSNSRSEMNVSTLELGDSALYLCASSLDSGNTEAFFGQGTRLTVV.